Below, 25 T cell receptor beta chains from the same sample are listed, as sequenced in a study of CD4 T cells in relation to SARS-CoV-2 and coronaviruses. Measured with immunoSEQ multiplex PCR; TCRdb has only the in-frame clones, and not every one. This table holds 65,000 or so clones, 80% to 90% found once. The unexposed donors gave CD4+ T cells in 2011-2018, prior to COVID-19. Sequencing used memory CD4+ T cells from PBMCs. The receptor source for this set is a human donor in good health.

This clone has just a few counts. The CDR3 protein is CASSPGQGYNEQFF. CDR3 coding DNA: TGTGCCAGCTCACCAGGACAGGGGTACAATGAGCAGTTCTTC. This sequence joins TRBV18 and TRBJ2-1; TRBD1 matches 9 bases. This CDR3 comprises 14 residues. After removal of 2 bases from V and 4 bases from J, the junction contained 0 bases not matched to a gene. Germline V CDR1 and CDR2: KGHSH, LQKENI.

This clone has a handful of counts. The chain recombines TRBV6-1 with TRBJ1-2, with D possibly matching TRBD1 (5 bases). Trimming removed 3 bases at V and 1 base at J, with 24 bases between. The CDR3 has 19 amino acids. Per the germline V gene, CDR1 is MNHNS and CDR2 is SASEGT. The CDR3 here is CASSDGLGQLQRDNYGYTF. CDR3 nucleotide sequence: TGTGCCAGCAGTGACGGCCTTGGACAACTCCAACGAGATAACTATGGCTACACCTTC.

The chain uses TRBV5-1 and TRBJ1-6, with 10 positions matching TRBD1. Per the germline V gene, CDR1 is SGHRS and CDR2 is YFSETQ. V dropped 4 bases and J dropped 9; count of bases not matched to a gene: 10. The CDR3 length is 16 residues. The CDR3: CASSAIPGQGSSPLHF. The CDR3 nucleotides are TGCGCCAGCAGCGCGATACCGGGACAGGGGAGTTCACCCCTCCACTTT.

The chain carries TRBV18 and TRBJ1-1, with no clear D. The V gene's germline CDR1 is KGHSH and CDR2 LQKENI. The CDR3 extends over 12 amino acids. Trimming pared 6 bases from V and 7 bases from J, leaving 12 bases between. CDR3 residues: CASSPSEIEAFF. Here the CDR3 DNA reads TGTGCCAGCTCCCCTTCGGAGATTGAAGCTTTCTTT.

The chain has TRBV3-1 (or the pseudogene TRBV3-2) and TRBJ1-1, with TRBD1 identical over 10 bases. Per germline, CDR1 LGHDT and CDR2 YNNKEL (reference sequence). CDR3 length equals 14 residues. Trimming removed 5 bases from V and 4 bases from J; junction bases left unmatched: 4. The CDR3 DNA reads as TGTGCCAGCAGCTCCCGGGACAGGGGCACTGAAGCTTTCTTT. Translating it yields CASSSRDRGTEAFF.

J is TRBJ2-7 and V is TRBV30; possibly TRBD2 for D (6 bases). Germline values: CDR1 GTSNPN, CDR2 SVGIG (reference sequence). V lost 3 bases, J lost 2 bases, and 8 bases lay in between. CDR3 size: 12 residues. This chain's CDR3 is CAWSGGTYEQYF. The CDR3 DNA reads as TGTGCCTGGAGCGGCGGGACCTACGAGCAGTACTTC.

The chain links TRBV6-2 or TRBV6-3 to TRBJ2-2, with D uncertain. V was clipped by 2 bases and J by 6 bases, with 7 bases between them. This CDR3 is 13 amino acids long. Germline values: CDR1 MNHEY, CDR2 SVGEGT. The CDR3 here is CASSYVGAGELFF. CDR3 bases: TGTGCCAGCAGTTACGTGGGCGCCGGGGAGCTGTTTTTT.

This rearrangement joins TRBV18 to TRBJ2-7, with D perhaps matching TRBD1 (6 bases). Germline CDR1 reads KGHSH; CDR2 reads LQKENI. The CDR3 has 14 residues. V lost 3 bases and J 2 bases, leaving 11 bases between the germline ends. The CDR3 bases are TGTGCCAGCTCACCGGGGACATCCACCTACGAGCAGTACTTC. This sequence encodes CASSPGTSTYEQYF.

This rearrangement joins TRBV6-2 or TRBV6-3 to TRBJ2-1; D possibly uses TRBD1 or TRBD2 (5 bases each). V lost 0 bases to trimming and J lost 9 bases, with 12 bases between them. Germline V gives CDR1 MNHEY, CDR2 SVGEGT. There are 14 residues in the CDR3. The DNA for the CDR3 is TGTGCCAGCAGTTACTCCCTGAGGGGCGGTGAGCAGTTCTTC. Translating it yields CASSYSLRGGEQFF.

Here the CDR3 reads CASSLAQGVISYGYTF. In DNA, the CDR3 is TGTGCCAGCAGCTTAGCCCAGGGGGTTATTAGCTATGGCTACACCTTC. J is TRBJ1-2 and V is TRBV7-8; 7 positions match TRBD1. Germline V gives CDR1 SGHVS, CDR2 FQNEAQ. V shed 0 bases, J shed 4 bases, and the junction held 8 bases outside the gene matches. The CDR3 is 16 amino acids.

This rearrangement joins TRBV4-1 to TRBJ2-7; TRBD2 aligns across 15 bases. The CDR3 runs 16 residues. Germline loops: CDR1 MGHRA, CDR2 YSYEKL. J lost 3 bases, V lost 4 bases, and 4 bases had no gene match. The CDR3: CASSRGTSGGNYEQYF. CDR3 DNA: TGCGCCAGCAGCCGAGGGACTAGCGGGGGGAACTACGAGCAGTACTTC.

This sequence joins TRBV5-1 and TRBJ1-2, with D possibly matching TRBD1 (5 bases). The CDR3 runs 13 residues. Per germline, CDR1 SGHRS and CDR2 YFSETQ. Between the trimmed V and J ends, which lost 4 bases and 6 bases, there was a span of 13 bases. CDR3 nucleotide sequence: TGCGCCAGCAGCCTACCCGGGGGGGATGGCTACACCTTC. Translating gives CASSLPGGDGYTF.

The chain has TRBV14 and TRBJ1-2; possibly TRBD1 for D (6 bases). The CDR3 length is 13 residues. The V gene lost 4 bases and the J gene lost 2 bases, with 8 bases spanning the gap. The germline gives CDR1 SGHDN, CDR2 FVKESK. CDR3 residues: CASSPGQNYGYTF. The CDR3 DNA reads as TGTGCCAGCAGCCCTGGACAGAACTATGGCTACACCTTC.

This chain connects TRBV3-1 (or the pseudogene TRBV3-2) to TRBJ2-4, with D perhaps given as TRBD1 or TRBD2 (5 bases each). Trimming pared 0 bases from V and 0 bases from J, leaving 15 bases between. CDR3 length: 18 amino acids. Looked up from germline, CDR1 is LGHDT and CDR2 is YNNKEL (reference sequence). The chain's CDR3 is CASSQELWGTLAKNIQYF. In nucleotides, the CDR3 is TGTGCCAGCAGCCAAGAATTGTGGGGGACCCTAGCCAAAAACATTCAGTACTTC.

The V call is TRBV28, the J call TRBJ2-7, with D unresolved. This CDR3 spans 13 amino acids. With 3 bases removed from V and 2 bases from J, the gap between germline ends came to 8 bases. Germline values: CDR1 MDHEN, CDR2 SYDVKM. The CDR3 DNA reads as TGTGCCAGCAGTTTGGCCACCCCCTACGAGCAGTACTTC. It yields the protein CASSLATPYEQYF.

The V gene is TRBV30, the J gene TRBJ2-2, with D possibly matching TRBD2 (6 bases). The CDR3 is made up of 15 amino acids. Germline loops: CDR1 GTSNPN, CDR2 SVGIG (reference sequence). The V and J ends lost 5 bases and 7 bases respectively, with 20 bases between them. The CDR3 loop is CAWGTWTSPRGELFF. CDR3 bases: TGTGCCTGGGGGACTTGGACCTCCCCGCGCGGGGAGCTGTTTTTT.

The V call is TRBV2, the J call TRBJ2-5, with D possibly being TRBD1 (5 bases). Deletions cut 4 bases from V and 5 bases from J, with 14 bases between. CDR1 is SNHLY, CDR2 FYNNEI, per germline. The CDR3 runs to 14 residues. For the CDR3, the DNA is TGTGCCAGCAGTGGCCGATCAGCAGGGGAGACCCAGTACTTC. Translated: CASSGRSAGETQYF.

Written as DNA, the CDR3 is TGTGCCAGCAGCCAAAACAGAGAAGAGACCCAGTACTTC. Its translation: CASSQNREETQYF. The genes are TRBV3-1 (or the pseudogene TRBV3-2) and TRBJ2-5, with D unclear. CDR1 LGHDT and CDR2 YNNKEL come from the germline V gene (reference sequence). The CDR3 extends over 13 amino acids. V was cut by 2 bases and J by 3 bases, with 7 bases left in between.

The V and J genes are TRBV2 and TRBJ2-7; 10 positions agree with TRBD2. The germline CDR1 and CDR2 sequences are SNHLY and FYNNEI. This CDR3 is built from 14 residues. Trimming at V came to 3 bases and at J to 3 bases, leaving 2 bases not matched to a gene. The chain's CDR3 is CASSDASGSYEQYF. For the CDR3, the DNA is TGTGCCAGCAGTGATGCTAGCGGGAGCTACGAGCAGTACTTC.

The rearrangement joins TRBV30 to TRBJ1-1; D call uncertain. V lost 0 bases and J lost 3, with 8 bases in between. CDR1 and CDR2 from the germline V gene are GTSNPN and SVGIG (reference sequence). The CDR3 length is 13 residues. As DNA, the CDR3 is TGTGCCTGGAGTGTACGGAGGGACACTGAAGCTTTCTTT. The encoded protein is CAWSVRRDTEAFF.

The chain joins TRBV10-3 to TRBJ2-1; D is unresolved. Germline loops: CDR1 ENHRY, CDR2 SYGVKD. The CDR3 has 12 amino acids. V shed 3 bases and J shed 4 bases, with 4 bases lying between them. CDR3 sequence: CAISDRYNEQFF. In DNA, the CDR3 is TGTGCCATCAGTGACAGATACAATGAGCAGTTCTTC.

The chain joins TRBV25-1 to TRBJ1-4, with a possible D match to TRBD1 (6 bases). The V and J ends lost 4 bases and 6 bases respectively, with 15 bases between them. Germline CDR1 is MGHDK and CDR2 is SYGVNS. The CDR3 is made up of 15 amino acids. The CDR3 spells CASSGTGGAYEKLFF. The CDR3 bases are TGTGCCAGCAGTGGGACCGGGGGGGCCTATGAAAAACTGTTTTTT.

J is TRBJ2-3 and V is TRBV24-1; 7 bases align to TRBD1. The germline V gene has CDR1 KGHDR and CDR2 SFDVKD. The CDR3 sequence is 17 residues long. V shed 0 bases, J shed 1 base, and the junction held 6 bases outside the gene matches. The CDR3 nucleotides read TGTGCCACCAGTGATTTGACAGGGGCGGGCCGCACAGATACGCAGTATTTT. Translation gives CATSDLTGAGRTDTQYF.

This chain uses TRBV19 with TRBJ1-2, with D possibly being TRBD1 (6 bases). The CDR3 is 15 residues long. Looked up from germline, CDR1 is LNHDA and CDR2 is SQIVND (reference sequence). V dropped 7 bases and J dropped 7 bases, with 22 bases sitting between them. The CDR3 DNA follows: TGTGCCAGTACCCCGACTTCCCGGGGGGCGGGTGGCTACACCTTC. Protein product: CASTPTSRGAGGYTF.

The CDR3 DNA reads as TGTGCCAGCAGCTTGTCTGTTAATAGCAATCAGCCCCAGCATTTT. Translation: CASSLSVNSNQPQHF. The chain combines TRBV7-2 with TRBJ1-5; D is unclear. Per germline, CDR1 SGHTA and CDR2 FQGNSA. Trimming left V 3 bases short and J 0 bases short, with 9 bases between. The CDR3 has 15 residues. Variable domain in full (rest from reference TRBV7-2 and TRBJ1-5): GAGVSQSPSNKVTEKGKDVELRCDPISGHTALYWYRQSLGQGLEFLIYFQGNSAPDKSGLPSDRFSAERTGGSVSTLTIQRTQQEDSAVYLCASSLSVNSNQPQHFGDGTRLSIL.